Here is one T cell receptor (beta chain) with its context. Its antigen remains undetermined. The record has no base qualities; no much larger clone is one base away. Cut back by 7 bases and 4 bases, the V and J ends lie 3 bases apart. The CDR3 numbers 10 residues from cysteine through phenylalanine. Just the 30-base CDR3 DNA is kept, in frame starting at base 1. From the germline V gene, CDR1 is MNHNS and CDR2 is SASEGT. Sequenced on an Illumina HiSeq 1500. The public reads were run again by TCRdb, first through fastp at Q25 and then through MiXCR, and only productive beta chains were kept. Every entry covers one CDR3 protein and lists the most common genes and DNA from its rows. The sample has roughly 920,000 distinct CDR3 sequences on record, roughly 31% of them singletons. The leading ten clones occupy over 13% of the sample. The sample is drawn from a study of T cell repertoires in cytomegalovirus infection (dated by TCRdb to between 2019 and 2020). About the study as a whole: The peptide stimulations were aimed at well-studied HLA-B-restricted epitopes as well as recently identified HLA-C-restricted CMV epitopes, whose presentation resists viral immunomodulation. The HLA type of each donor mattered for the analysis, because public TCR beta signatures pointed to carriage of CMV infection along with the matching HLA type. What the work shows at the level of the full study, not this receptor alone: In both this cohort and an independent cohort of approximately 350 donors, the cumulative frequency of public TCR beta family members distinguished carriers of CMV infection plus the relevant HLA type. The ex vivo response was dominated by HLA-C-restricted CMV-specific TCR beta clonotypes, which also provided the single most frequent clonotype in two of eight donors.

What the treatment or condition label conveys for this sample: in vitro stimulation with specific CMV peptide epitopes to enrich CMV-specific T cells. This TCR was sampled from a human donor in good health (CMV status not recorded). Some clones in this sample may be carry-over from other donors' samples. The sequence is built from TRBV6-1 and TRBJ2-3; the D gene identity is not certain. This material consisted of cultured CD8+ T cells from PBMCs, taken from culture after CMV antigen stimulation. The bases are TGTGCCAGCATAGCAGATACGCAGTATTTT. It translates to CASIADTQYF.